This is a list of T cell receptor beta chains from one sample in a study of cytomegalovirus exposure and HLA in healthy donors. Profiled with immunoSEQ multiplex PCR; TCRdb holds only in-frame clones, not every one. In the table there are approximately 90,000 clones, more than 70% of which are singletons. The sample taken for sequencing was PBMCs. These receptors all come from a young man in good health and CMV-seronegative. The CDR3 runs from the conserved cysteine through the conserved F or W. A D gene is named only where the DNA matches it firmly. Rows may omit the clone size; those that give it use once, few, many or a size class.

j_call | clone_size | d_call | v_call | cdr3_aa | cdr3_nt
TRBJ2-5 | NA | NA | TRBV10-3 | CAISANSQETQYF | TGTGCCATCAGTGCGAACAGCCAAGAGACCCAGTACTTC
TRBJ2-7 | NA | NA | TRBV21-1 | CASSNGQGVNEQYF | TGTGCCAGCAGCAACGGACAGGGCGTCAACGAGCAGTACTTC
TRBJ2-5 | NA | TRBD2 | TRBV28 | CASSSAGGPGETQYF | TGTGCCAGCAGTTCAGCGGGAGGGCCCGGGGAGACCCAGTACTTC
TRBJ1-2 | NA | NA | TRBV5-6 | CASSPRKLYGYTF | TGTGCCAGCAGCCCCCGTAAACTCTATGGCTACACCTTC
TRBJ1-3 | NA | TRBD1 | TRBV7-9 | CASSISGQGTGNTIYF | TGTGCCAGCAGCATATCGGGACAGGGAACTGGAAACACCATATATTTT
TRBJ2-7 | NA | TRBD1 | TRBV7-2 | CASSFADRGRREQYF | TGTGCCAGCAGCTTCGCAGACAGGGGGCGGCGCGAGCAGTACTTC
TRBJ2-5 | NA | TRBD1 | TRBV5-6 | CASSTRTGAENQETQYF | TGTGCCAGCAGCACCCGGACAGGGGCGGAAAATCAAGAGACCCAGTACTTC
TRBJ2-3 | few | TRBD1 | TRBV7-6 | CASSLIRGPYDTQYF | TGTGCCAGCAGCTTAATCAGGGGGCCTTACGATACGCAGTATTTT
TRBJ1-5 | NA | TRBD1 | TRBV5-1 | CASSPGTGVAGHSNQPQHF | TGCGCCAGCAGCCCCGGGACAGGGGTGGCGGGGCATAGCAATCAGCCCCAGCATTTT
TRBJ2-1 | NA | NA | TRBV21-1 | CASSRTGGAYNEQFF | TGTGCCAGCAGCAGAACAGGGGGCGCGTACAATGAGCAGTTCTTC
TRBJ1-6 | NA | TRBD1 | TRBV4-3 | CASSQDLGTGHTPPLHF | TGCGCCAGCAGCCAAGACCTTGGGACAGGCCATACCCCACCCCTCCACTTT
TRBJ2-7 | once | TRBD1 | TRBV2 | CASRFWDRGYEQYF | TGTGCCAGCCGTTTCTGGGACAGGGGGTACGAGCAGTACTTC
TRBJ1-1 | NA | NA | TRBV27 | CASSYRTNTEAFF | TGTGCCAGCAGTTACAGGACAAACACTGAAGCTTTCTTT
TRBJ2-5 | NA | NA | TRBV7-2 | CASTSPRIQTQYF | TGTGCCAGTACCTCTCCGCGCATCCAGACCCAGTACTTC
TRBJ1-6 | NA | NA | TRBV5-1 | CASSLRGAHNSPLHF | TGCGCCAGCAGCTTGAGGGGCGCACATAATTCACCCCTCCACTTT
TRBJ1-2 | NA | NA | TRBV9 | CASSVDPGYNYGYTF | TGTGCCAGCAGCGTAGATCCGGGATATAACTATGGCTACACCTTC
TRBJ2-3 | NA | TRBD1 | TRBV18 | CASFRDRATDTQYF | TGTGCCAGCTTCAGAGACAGGGCCACAGATACGCAGTATTTT
TRBJ2-3 | NA | TRBD2 | TRBV18 | CASSPTSAYTDTQYF | TGTGCCAGCTCACCGACTAGCGCGTACACAGATACGCAGTATTTT
TRBJ2-3 | NA | TRBD1 | TRBV7-2 | CASTGQGGSTDTQYF | TGTGCCAGCACCGGACAGGGTGGGAGCACAGATACGCAGTATTTT
TRBJ2-6 | NA | NA | TRBV11-3 | CASSLDQEVLGSGANVLTF | TGTGCCAGCAGCTTAGATCAAGAGGTCCTGGGCTCTGGGGCCAACGTCCTGACTTTC
TRBJ1-2 | NA | NA | TRBV6-5 | CASSYSLSPNYGYTF | TGTGCCAGCAGTTACTCCTTGTCCCCTAACTATGGCTACACCTTC
TRBJ2-5 | few | NA | TRBV28 | CASSSGGPKETQYF | TGTGCCAGCAGCTCTGGAGGGCCCAAAGAGACCCAGTACTTC
TRBJ1-5 | NA | NA | TRBV19 | CASSISRTANQPQHF | TGTGCCAGTAGTATATCTCGGACAGCCAATCAGCCCCAGCATTTT
TRBJ2-7 | NA | NA | TRBV27 | CASSLSLSADSYEQYF | TGTGCCAGCAGTTTATCCCTAAGTGCCGACTCTTACGAGCAGTACTTC
TRBJ1-4 | once | NA | TRBV5-4 | CASSLDTTNEKLFF | TGTGCCAGCAGCTTGGACACAACTAATGAAAAACTGTTTTTT
TRBJ1-1 | NA | TRBD1 | TRBV5-1 | CASSLGLGTGVSEAFF | TGCGCCAGCAGCTTGGGTTTAGGGACAGGGGTCTCTGAAGCTTTCTTT
TRBJ2-7 | NA | NA | TRBV4-1 | CASSQEGRPYYEQYF | TGCGCCAGCAGCCAAGAGGGCCGACCCTACTACGAGCAGTACTTC
TRBJ2-5 | NA | TRBD2 | TRBV7-9 | CASSRLSLAGGETQYF | TGTGCCAGCAGCCGTTTGTCCCTAGCGGGAGGGGAGACCCAGTACTTC
TRBJ1-6 | NA | NA | TRBV6-6 | CASSVDRGGGISPLHF | TGTGCCAGCAGTGTAGACCGGGGAGGAGGGATTTCACCCCTCCACTTT
TRBJ1-1 | few | NA | TRBV19 | CAVIARGLTEAFF | TGTGCCGTGATTGCAAGGGGCCTCACTGAAGCTTTCTTT
TRBJ2-7 | few | NA | TRBV27 | CASRAGYEQYF | TGTGCCAGCAGGGCGGGGTACGAGCAGTACTTC
TRBJ1-6 | NA | TRBD1 | TRBV15 | CATSPLDRGNSPLHF | TGTGCCACCAGCCCACTAGACAGGGGGAATTCACCCCTCCACTTT
TRBJ1-2 | NA | TRBD1 | TRBV20-1 | CSVDRVHGYTF | TGCAGTGTGGACAGGGTCCATGGCTACACCTTC
TRBJ1-1 | NA | TRBD1 | TRBV15 | CATSRGQGAITEAFF | TGTGCCACCAGCAGAGGCCAGGGGGCTATCACTGAAGCTTTCTTT
TRBJ2-3 | NA | NA | TRBV10-3 | CAISPGGTDTQYF | TGTGCCATCAGTCCCGGGGGCACAGATACGCAGTATTTT
TRBJ2-7 | once | TRBD1 | TRBV7-2 | CASSSTGGAYEQYF | TGTGCCAGCAGCTCGACAGGGGGTGCCTACGAGCAGTACTTC
TRBJ1-2 | NA | TRBD1 | TRBV2 | CASGTVDYGYTF | TGTGCCAGCGGGACAGTAGACTATGGCTACACCTTC
TRBJ1-1 | NA | NA | TRBV5-3 | CARSLELDRHTEAFF | TGTGCCAGAAGCTTGGAACTGGACAGACACACTGAAGCTTTCTTT
TRBJ1-5 | NA | NA | TRBV9 | CASSSRERNQPQHF | TGTGCCAGCAGCTCAAGGGAGCGCAATCAGCCCCAGCATTTT
TRBJ2-3 | NA | TRBD1 | TRBV29-1 | CSVAGQGVPDTQYF | TGCAGCGTTGCGGGACAGGGGGTTCCAGATACGCAGTATTTT
TRBJ2-1 | NA | NA | TRBV28 | CASSTGYSNEQFF | TGTGCCAGCTCTACAGGGTACTCCAATGAGCAGTTCTTC